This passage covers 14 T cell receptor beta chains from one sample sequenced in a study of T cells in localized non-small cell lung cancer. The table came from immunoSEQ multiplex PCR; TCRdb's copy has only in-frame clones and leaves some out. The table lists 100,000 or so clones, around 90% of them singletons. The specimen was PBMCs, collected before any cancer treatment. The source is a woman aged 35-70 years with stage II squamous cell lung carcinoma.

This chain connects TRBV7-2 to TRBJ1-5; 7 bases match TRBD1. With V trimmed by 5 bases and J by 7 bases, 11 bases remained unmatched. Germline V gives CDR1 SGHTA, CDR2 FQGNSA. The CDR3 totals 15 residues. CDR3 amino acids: CASSLRRGDKQPQHF. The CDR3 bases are TGTGCCAGCAGCCTCCGCAGGGGGGATAAGCAGCCCCAGCATTTT. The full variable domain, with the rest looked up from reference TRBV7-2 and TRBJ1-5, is GAGVSQSPSNKVTEKGKDVELRCDPISGHTALYWYRQSLGQGLEFLIYFQGNSAPDKSGLPSDRFSAERTGGSVSTLTIQRTQQEDSAVYLCASSLRRGDKQPQHFGDGTRLSIL.

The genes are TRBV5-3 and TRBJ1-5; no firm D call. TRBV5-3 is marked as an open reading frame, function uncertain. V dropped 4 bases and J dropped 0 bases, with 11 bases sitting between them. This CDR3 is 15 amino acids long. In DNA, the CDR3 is TGTGCCAGAAGCCACGTAGACCATAGCAATCAGCCCCAGCATTTT. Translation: CARSHVDHSNQPQHF.

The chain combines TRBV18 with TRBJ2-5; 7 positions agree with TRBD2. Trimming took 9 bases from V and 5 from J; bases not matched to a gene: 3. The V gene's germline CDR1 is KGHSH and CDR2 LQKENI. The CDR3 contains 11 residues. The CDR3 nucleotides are TGTGCCAGTAAGGGAGGGGAGACCCAGTACTTC. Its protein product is CASKGGETQYF.

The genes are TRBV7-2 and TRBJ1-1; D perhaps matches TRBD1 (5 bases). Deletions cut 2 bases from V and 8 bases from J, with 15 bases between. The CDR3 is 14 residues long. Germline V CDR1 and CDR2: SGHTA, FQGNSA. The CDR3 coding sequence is TGTGCCAGCAGCTTACTAGCAGGGACGACCGAAGCTTTCTTT. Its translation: CASSLLAGTTEAFF.

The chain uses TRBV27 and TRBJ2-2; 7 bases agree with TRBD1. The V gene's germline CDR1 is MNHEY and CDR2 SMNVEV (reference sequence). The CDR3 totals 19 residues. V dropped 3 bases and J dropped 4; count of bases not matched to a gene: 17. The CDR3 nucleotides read TGTGCCAGCAGTTTCTGGGGGTCGACAGGGCTCCTTAGCACCGGGGAGCTGTTTTTT. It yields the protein CASSFWGSTGLLSTGELFF.

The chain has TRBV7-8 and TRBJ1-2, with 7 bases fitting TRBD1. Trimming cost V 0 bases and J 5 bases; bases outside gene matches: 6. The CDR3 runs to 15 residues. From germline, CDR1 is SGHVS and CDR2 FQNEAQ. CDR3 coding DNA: TGTGCCAGCAGCTTAGCGGGAGGGGGCGCATATGGCTACACCTTC. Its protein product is CASSLAGGGAYGYTF.

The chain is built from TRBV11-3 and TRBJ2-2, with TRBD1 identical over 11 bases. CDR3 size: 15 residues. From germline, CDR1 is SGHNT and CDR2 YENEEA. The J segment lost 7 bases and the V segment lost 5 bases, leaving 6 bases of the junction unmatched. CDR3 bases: TGTGCCAGCAGCATCGGACAGGGGGCGAGCGGGGAGCTGTTTTTT. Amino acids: CASSIGQGASGELFF.

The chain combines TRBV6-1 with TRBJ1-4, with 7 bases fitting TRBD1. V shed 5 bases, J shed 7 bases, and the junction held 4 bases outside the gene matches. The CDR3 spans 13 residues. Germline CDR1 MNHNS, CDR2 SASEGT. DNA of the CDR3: TGTGCCAGCAGTTCAGGGGGTCGTGAAAAACTGTTTTTT. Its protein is CASSSGGREKLFF.

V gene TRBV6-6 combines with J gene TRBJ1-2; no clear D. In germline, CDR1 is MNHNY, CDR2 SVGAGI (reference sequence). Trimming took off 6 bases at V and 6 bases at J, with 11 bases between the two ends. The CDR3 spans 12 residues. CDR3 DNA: TGTGCCAGCAGGCAGGATCGAGATGGCTACACCTTC. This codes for CASRQDRDGYTF.

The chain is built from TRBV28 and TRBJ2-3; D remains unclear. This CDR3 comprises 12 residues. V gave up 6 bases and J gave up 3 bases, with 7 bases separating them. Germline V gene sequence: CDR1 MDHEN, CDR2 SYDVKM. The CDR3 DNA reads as TGTGCCAGCAGGCGCGTTACAGATACGCAGTATTTT. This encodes CASRRVTDTQYF.

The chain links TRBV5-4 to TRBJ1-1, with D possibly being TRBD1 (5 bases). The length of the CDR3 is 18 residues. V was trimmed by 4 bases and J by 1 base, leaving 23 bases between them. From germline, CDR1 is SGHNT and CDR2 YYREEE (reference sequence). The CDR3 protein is CASSRTGRASVENTEAFF. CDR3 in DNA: TGTGCCAGCAGCCGAACGGGCAGGGCTTCCGTGGAGAACACTGAAGCTTTCTTT. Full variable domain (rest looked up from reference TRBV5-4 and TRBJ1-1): ETGVTQSPTHLIKTRGQQVTLRCSSQSGHNTVSWYQQALGQGPQFIFQYYREEENGRGNFPPRFSGLQFPNYSSELNVNALELDDSALYLCASSRTGRASVENTEAFFGQGTRLTVV.

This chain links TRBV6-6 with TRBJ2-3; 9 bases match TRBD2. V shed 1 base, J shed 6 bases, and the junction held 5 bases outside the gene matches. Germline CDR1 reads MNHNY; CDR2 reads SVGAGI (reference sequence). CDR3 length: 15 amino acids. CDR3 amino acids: CASSYFKTSGDTQYF. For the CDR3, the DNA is TGTGCCAGCAGTTACTTTAAAACTAGCGGGGATACGCAGTATTTT.

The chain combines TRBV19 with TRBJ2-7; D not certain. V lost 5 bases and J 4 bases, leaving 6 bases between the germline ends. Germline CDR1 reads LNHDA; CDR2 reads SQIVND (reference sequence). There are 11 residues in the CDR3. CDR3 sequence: CASSADYEQYF. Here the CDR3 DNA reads TGTGCCAGTAGTGCCGATTACGAGCAGTACTTC.

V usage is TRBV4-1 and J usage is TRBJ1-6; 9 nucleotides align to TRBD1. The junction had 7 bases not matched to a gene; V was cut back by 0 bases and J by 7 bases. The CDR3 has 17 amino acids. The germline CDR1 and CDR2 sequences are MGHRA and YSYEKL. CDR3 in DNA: TGCGCCAGCAGCCAAGAGCGGACAGGGGATATCAATTCACCCCTCCACTTT. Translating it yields CASSQERTGDINSPLHF.